The subject of this entry is one TCR gamma chain. What it binds is unknown. This CDR3 region has 13 residues. Germline-derived CDR1 and CDR2 are EGSTGY and YDSYTSSV. V shed 5 bases, J shed 0 bases, and the junction held 4 bases outside the gene matches. After alphabeta T cell depletion, CD3+ Vdelta1+ Vdelta2- thymocytes were sorted. These data originate in a study of Vδ1+ human thymocytes. Study results and caveats: Bulk repertoire data may be misinterpreted because of unexpected Vdelta2 sequences. TRG sequences recurred across donors, whereas TRD sequences stayed essentially private. Thymic TRG and TRD repertoires appeared highly polyclonal, with Gaussian CDR3 length distributions. Despite high sort purity, roughly a fifth of thymic T cell receptor delta sequences were Vdelta2.

RNA was extracted from the cells and then reverse transcribed. Pooled V-gene forward primers with one constant-region reverse primer generated the CDR3 amplicons by multiplex PCR. TCRdb processed the multiplex PCR reads again with the CATT caller. The data show 10,000 to 13,000 gamma-chain clones, with around 40% seen just once and roughly 2% held by the top ten. This receptor was identified in a boy in the first two years of life who had congenital heart surgery. Sequenced sample: Vdelta1+ gamma-delta thymocytes from the thymus. Subset described: FACS-sorted CD3+ TCRalphabeta- TCRVdelta1+ TCRVdelta2- thymocytes. The J gene is TRGJ1 or TRGJ2, the V gene TRGV4. The J gene, absent from TCRdb, was called here by matching the DNA to germline. CDR3 in amino acids: CATWGMNYYKKLF. CDR3 bases: TGTGCCACCTGGGGGATGAATTATTATAAGAAACTCTTT.